These 23 T cell receptor beta chains came from one sample sequenced in a study of T cells in Graves' hyperthyroidism and ophthalmopathy. The TCR beta CDR3 regions underwent amplification using RNA transcripts as the source. In the first-round RT-PCR of the TCR CDR3, the HTBI primer set was used. TCRdb reanalysed the multiplex PCR reads using MiXCR and keeps one entry per CDR3 protein. The profile covers roughly 300,000 distinct CDR3 sequences, with 14% appearing a single time and 20% to 25% taken by the ten largest. What was sequenced was blood. The receptors originated from a woman aged 25 to 45 with Graves' hyperthyroidism.

The rearrangement uses TRBV27 and TRBJ2-4, with D possibly TRBD1 on 6 matching bases. The ends were cut back, 5 bases at V and 7 bases at J, with 18 bases in the middle. The germline gives CDR1 MNHEY, CDR2 SMNVEV (reference sequence). The CDR3 has 15 amino acids. CDR3 in DNA: TGTGCCAGCAGTGAGACCGACAGGAAGACCAACATTCAGTACTTC. Translation gives CASSETDRKTNIQYF.

This clonotype was counted many times. The chain links TRBV29-1 to TRBJ2-7; D is perhaps TRBD2 (5 bases). The V and J ends lost 5 bases and 2 bases respectively, with 10 bases between them. This CDR3 has 12 amino acids. Germline-derived CDR1 and CDR2 are SQVTM and ANQGSEA. CDR3 amino acids: CSVLAGTYEQYF. In DNA, the CDR3 is TGCAGCGTTCTGGCCGGGACCTACGAGCAGTACTTC.

The sample holds many counts of this clonotype. This chain joins TRBV30 and TRBJ2-1; possible D gene TRBD2, 5 bases. This CDR3 is built from 12 residues. Trimming pared 3 bases from V and 6 bases from J, leaving 9 bases between. CDR1 GTSNPN and CDR2 SVGIG come from the germline V gene (reference sequence). DNA for the CDR3: TGTGCCTGGAGCGGACTTTCCAATGAGCAGTTCTTC. Its protein is CAWSGLSNEQFF.

At least ten counts were recorded for this clonotype. V is TRBV2 and J is TRBJ1-2; 9 positions match TRBD1. CDR1 SNHLY and CDR2 FYNNEI come from the germline V gene. V shed 5 bases, J shed 6 bases, and the junction held 7 bases outside the gene matches. The CDR3 has 14 amino acids. CDR3 nucleotide sequence: TGTGCCAGCAGTCCCACCGGGACAGGGAATGGCTACACCTTC. Protein product: CASSPTGTGNGYTF.

This clonotype was seen repeatedly, ten times or more. This chain connects TRBV2 to TRBJ1-5; D is unresolved. With 2 bases removed from V and 0 bases from J, the gap between germline ends came to 5 bases. Germline CDR1 and CDR2: SNHLY and FYNNEI. The CDR3 runs to 14 residues. This CDR3 is CASSERYSNQPQHF. The DNA for the CDR3 is TGTGCCAGCAGTGAACGGTATAGCAATCAGCCCCAGCATTTT.

A remark on this clonotype: Sequence at one end of the junction differs from germline and may be a read error. This chain uses TRBV27 with TRBJ1-3; no clear D gene. Germline V gene data show CDR1 as MNHEY and CDR2 as SMNVEV (reference sequence). This CDR3 region has 15 residues. The CDR3 is CASSLKGSSGNTVYF. In nucleotides, the CDR3 is TGTGCCAGCAGTTTAAAGGGAAGCTCTGGAAACACCGTATATTTT.

Many counts were recorded for this clonotype. V is TRBV30 and J is TRBJ2-7; 7 positions match TRBD2. Germline V lookup: CDR1 GTSNPN, CDR2 SVGIG (reference sequence). J lost 5 bases, V lost 3 bases, and 4 bases had no gene match. The CDR3 has 12 amino acids. CDR3 sequence: CAWSGLDDEQYF. The CDR3 coding sequence is TGTGCCTGGAGCGGACTAGACGACGAGCAGTACTTC.

This clonotype was detected many times. The genes are TRBV19 and TRBJ2-3; 7 bases map to TRBD1. CDR3 length equals 14 residues. The germline V gene encodes CDR1 LNHDA and CDR2 SQIVND (reference sequence). CDR3 coding DNA: TGTGCAGCCTCTCCGGGACAGAGGACAGATACGCAGTATTTT. Its translation: CAASPGQRTDTQYF.

V gene TRBV25-1 combines with J gene TRBJ1-5; 12 bases are shared with TRBD1. The trim removed 2 bases at V and 10 bases at J, leaving 9 bases unmatched. CDR1 and CDR2 (germline): MGHDK, SYGVNS. The CDR3 totals 16 residues. CDR3 in DNA: TGTGCCAGCAGTGAACCCGGGACAGGGGGCTCTTTCCCCCAGCATTTT. Translation: CASSEPGTGGSFPQHF.

In regard to this clonotype: This may be a read error: a much more frequent sequence differs by one nucleotide. The rearrangement uses TRBV7-2 and TRBJ2-7; 10 bases line up with TRBD1. Germline V gene sequence: CDR1 SGHTA, CDR2 FQGNSA. This CDR3 is 15 amino acids long. This CDR3 is CASGFRRDRGHEQYF. Written as DNA, the CDR3 is TGTGCCAGCGGCTTCCGCCGGGACAGGGGTCACGAGCAGTACTTC.

This clonotype was seen many times. V and J are TRBV11-2 and TRBJ1-1; the D is unclear. V was clipped by 5 bases and J by 8 bases, with 21 bases between them. This CDR3 contains 15 residues. Germline loops: CDR1 SGHAT, CDR2 FQNNGV. The CDR3 sequence: CASSRLQSSRMEAFF. The CDR3, as DNA: TGTGCCAGCAGCAGATTGCAATCTTCGAGGATGGAAGCTTTCTTT. Full variable domain (rest looked up from reference TRBV11-2 and TRBJ1-1): EAGVAQSPRYKIIEKRQSVAFWCNPISGHATLYWYQQILGQGPKLLIQFQNNGVVDDSQLPKDRFSAERLKGVDSTLKIQPAKLEDSAVYLCASSRLQSSRMEAFFGQGTRLTVV.

In its sample, this clonotype was seen many times. The chain couples TRBV28 to TRBJ2-3; 13 nucleotides align to TRBD2. CDR1 MDHEN and CDR2 SYDVKM come from the germline V gene. The CDR3 has 20 residues. The V gene end was trimmed by 8 bases and the J gene end by 0 bases; junction bases not matched to a gene: 17. CDR3 sequence (DNA): TGTGCCAGCGAGACAGGGACACCACTAGCGGGAGGGTCTAGCACAGATACGCAGTATTTT. It codes for CASETGTPLAGGSSTDTQYF.

Ten or more counts support this clonotype. The chain carries TRBV29-1 and TRBJ2-3, with D perhaps being TRBD1 or TRBD2 (6 bases each). Germline V CDR1 and CDR2: SQVTM, ANQGSEA. This CDR3 contains 13 residues. The V end was cut by 4 bases, the J end by 8 bases, with 16 bases between. As DNA, the CDR3 is TGCAGCGTTGGTGGCGGGACAATGGGTACGCAGTATTTT. This codes for CSVGGGTMGTQYF.

The gene calls are TRBV2 and TRBJ2-7; D uncertain. Trimming removed 6 bases from V and 6 bases from J, with 6 bases in between. CDR1 is SNHLY, CDR2 FYNNEI, per germline. The CDR3 consists of 10 residues. DNA of the CDR3: TGTGCCAGCAGAACAACCGAGCAGTACTTC. Protein: CASRTTEQYF.

The chain combines TRBV15 with TRBJ2-3; weak D call: TRBD2 (5 bases). The CDR3 contains 16 residues. Germline CDR1 LNHNV, CDR2 YYDKDF (reference sequence). V lost 0 bases to trimming and J lost 6 bases, with 16 bases between them. The CDR3 loop reads CATSREVRTLPDTQYF. The CDR3, as DNA: TGTGCCACCAGCAGAGAAGTTCGGACTCTCCCCGATACGCAGTATTTT.

This clonotype came up a few times. CDR3 sequence reads: CSSRPALNYGYTF. CDR3 nucleotides: TGCAGCTCCCGACCAGCCCTAAACTATGGCTACACCTTC. The chain is built from TRBV20-1 and TRBJ1-2; D gene ambiguous. CDR1 and CDR2 (germline): DFQATT, SNEGSKA (reference sequence). CDR3 length equals 13 residues.

A few counts support this clonotype. CDR3 sequence (DNA): TGTGCCAGCAGTTACCTGGCTGGTCAGTCGGTGATCCAGTACTTC. Amino acid sequence: CASSYLAGQSVIQYF. This rearrangement joins TRBV6-2 or TRBV6-3 to TRBJ2-5; D not resolved. This CDR3 spans 15 amino acids. Between the trimmed V and J ends, which lost 2 bases and 10 bases, there was a span of 20 bases. Germline V gene data show CDR1 as MNHEY and CDR2 as SVGEGT.

This clonotype was detected ten times or more. This chain connects TRBV20-1 to TRBJ1-4; weak D call: TRBD1 (6 bases). V was shortened by 3 bases and J by 2 bases, with 10 bases between the two germline ends. CDR1 is DFQATT and CDR2 is SNEGSKA in the germline V gene (reference sequence). This CDR3 spans 14 amino acids. Here the CDR3 reads CSASLTGTNEKLFF. CDR3 DNA sequence: TGCAGTGCTAGCCTCACAGGGACTAATGAAAAACTGTTTTTT.

Ten or more counts support this clonotype. This sequence joins TRBV28 and TRBJ2-7, with D possibly being TRBD2 (5 bases). The CDR3 consists of 14 residues. From germline, CDR1 is MDHEN and CDR2 SYDVKM. Trimming pared 3 bases from V and 3 bases from J, leaving 12 bases between. CDR3 nucleotide sequence: TGTGCCAGCAGTTTGTCCGCCGAGGGCTACGAGCAGTACTTC. Residues: CASSLSAEGYEQYF.

The chain combines TRBV5-1 with TRBJ1-3; D remains unclear. Germline CDR1 and CDR2: SGHRS and YFSETQ. V lost 2 bases and J lost 0, with 9 bases in between. The CDR3 spans 15 residues. The CDR3 DNA is TGCGCCAGCAGCTTACGGCCAGGCTCTGGAAACACCATATATTTT. Translation gives CASSLRPGSGNTIYF.

About this clonotype: Just one base apart from a much larger clone, this may be a read error. The chain combines TRBV28 with TRBJ1-3; D is unresolved. This CDR3 has 10 amino acids. V lost 4 bases to trimming and J lost 12 bases, with 7 bases between them. Per germline, CDR1 MDHEN and CDR2 SYDVKM. CDR3 coding DNA: TGTGCCAGCAGTTCACGTATCATATATTTT. The encoded protein is CASSSRIIYF.

This chain joins TRBV30 and TRBJ2-1, with D perhaps being TRBD1 or TRBD2 (5 bases each). Germline loops: CDR1 GTSNPN, CDR2 SVGIG (reference sequence). Trimming removed 4 bases from V and 4 bases from J, with 14 bases in between. The CDR3 spans 14 residues. In nucleotides, the CDR3 is TGTGCCTGGAAAGGGTCGGGACGATACAATGAGCAGTTCTTC. It translates to CAWKGSGRYNEQFF. The whole variable domain, remainder taken from reference TRBV30 and TRBJ2-1, is SQTIHQWPATLVQPVGSPLSLECTVEGTSNPNLYWYRQAAGRGLQLLFYSVGIGQISSEVPQNLSASRPQDRQFILSSKKLLLSDSGFYLCAWKGSGRYNEQFFGPGTRLTVL.

This clonotype occurred a few times. The rearrangement links TRBV19 to TRBJ2-3; no clear D. V dropped 3 bases and J dropped 0 bases, with 19 bases sitting between them. CDR1 and CDR2 (germline): LNHDA, SQIVND (reference sequence). The CDR3 contains 18 residues. CDR3 residues: CASSMALSFGTSTDTQYF. The CDR3, as DNA: TGTGCCAGTAGTATGGCGCTATCGTTCGGTACTAGCACAGATACGCAGTATTTT.